This T cell receptor beta chain was identified in a study of synovial regulatory T cells in juvenile arthritis (dated by TCRdb to 2014 to 2015). Looking at the study overall: Among the sequenced patients, a few were classified as therapy-naive, methotrexate plus infliximab was given to one, methotrexate was given to roughly six, and treatment information was unavailable for one. The study compared the TCRbeta CDR3 repertoires of blood iaTreg cells, other blood Treg cells and synovial fluid Treg cells taken from matched patient samples. Although effector T cell subsets in the cohort were also sequenced for comparisons, the Treg dataset on its own covers only blood and synovial fluid Treg cells. Treg and Teff subsets from roughly 10 JIA patients with active disease were included in the TCR repertoire comparisons. What the authors observed across the whole study: Across patients, iaTreg TCR repertoires were largely private, and these iaTreg repertoires partially overlapped with synovial Teff and blood CPL repertoires. Lower TCR diversity was observed in blood iaTreg cells than in other blood Treg cells, consistent with antigen-driven expansion. More CDR3 sequences were shared by synovial Treg cells with iaTreg cells than with other blood Treg cells, and a closer relation was confirmed by Chao-Jaccard similarity.

Receptor libraries were prepared by the immunoSEQ multiplex PCR assay. TCRbeta CDR3 sequencing was performed by Adaptive Biotechnologies. Regarding the original processing steps: Repertoire similarity used the Chao-modified Jaccard index and median clonotype overlap from 200 random subsamples at equal sample size. The similarity analyses were based on either productive nucleotide sequences or amino acid sequences translated in silico. To compare repertoires, the researchers applied hierarchical clustering with single linkage as well as t-SNE, based on Chao-modified Jaccard distances. Repertoire diversity was quantified with the Renyi index, after sample size normalisation, across a range of alpha values. The table was pulled from immuneACCESS by TCRdb, which kept in-frame rearrangements only. Such tables lose some clones; where checked, under half of the loss comes from unresolved V genes, and the rest has no known cause. D and trimming come from the DNA, and the V and J calls and clone size come from that table. The sample's own table lists approximately 9,600 clones. The ten largest account for 0.65% to 0.85% of the sample.

Concerning this clone: The antigen this receptor binds is unknown.

The donors for the TCR repertoire analysis were roughly 11 juvenile idiopathic arthritis patients with active disease who had not reached inactive disease, of whom 3 were polyarticular and 8 were oligoarticular. The median age of the TCR-sequenced patients was less than 13 years (range roughly 2.2-25), and their median disease duration was roughly seven years (range 0.2-19.1). Samples for TCR repertoire analysis came from two centres in Italy. Peripheral blood mononuclear cells were isolated using a Histopaque-1077 density gradient and were cryopreserved in around 90% FCS with 10% DMSO. Based on the germline V gene (reference sequence), the CDR1 and CDR2 sequences are SEHNR and FQNEAQ. The CDR3, cysteine through phenylalanine, is 15 amino acids long. This entry has no DNA.

The chain uses TRBV7-9 and TRBJ1-2; TCRdb's assignment of TRBD1 cannot be checked, as there is no DNA. The clonotype comes from a donor younger than 30 with juvenile idiopathic arthritis. Sequencing used Treg cells from blood. The intended sense of this specimen's cell subset or site label: remaining (HLA-DR-negative) circulating blood Treg cells. The CDR3 loop reads CASRSPGTGGYGYTF.